One sample yielded the 22 T cell receptor beta chains listed below, sequenced in a study of cytomegalovirus exposure and HLA in healthy donors. 60 Vbeta and 13 Jbeta primers were used in PCR. The repertoire was sequenced with immunoSEQ multiplex PCR; TCRdb's copy has only in-frame clones and lacks some. In the table there are roughly 120,000 clones, about 80% of which are singletons. Sequencing input: PBMCs. The receptors were sampled from a male donor in good health and CMV-seronegative.

The rearrangement links TRBV13 to TRBJ1-3; D is undetermined. This CDR3 contains 13 residues. The V and J ends lost 4 bases and 7 bases respectively, with 11 bases between them. The germline V gene encodes CDR1 PRHDT and CDR2 FYEKMQ (reference sequence). Here the CDR3 reads CASSSTTGNTIYF. CDR3 coding DNA: TGTGCCAGCAGCTCCACTACCGGGAACACCATATATTTT. Variable domain in full (rest from reference TRBV13 and TRBJ1-3): AAGVIQSPRHLIKEKRETATLKCYPIPRHDTVYWYQQGPGQDPQFLISFYEKMQSDKGSIPDRFSAQQFSDYHSELNMSSLELGDSALYFCASSSTTGNTIYFGEGSWLTVV.

This clone turned up a few times. The chain is built from TRBV11-2 and TRBJ1-2; the D gene is possibly TRBD1 (5 bases). V lost 3 bases, J lost 3 bases, and 20 bases lay in between. Germline CDR1 is SGHAT and CDR2 is FQNNGV. The CDR3 has 17 residues. CDR3 in amino acids: CASSLGLTWGEDYGYTF. CDR3 sequence (DNA): TGTGCCAGCAGCTTGGGGTTGACCTGGGGGGAGGACTATGGCTACACCTTC.

The genes are TRBV5-8 and TRBJ2-1, with TRBD2 identical over 7 bases. Per the germline V gene, CDR1 is SGHTS and CDR2 is YDEGEE. Trimming cost V 0 bases and J 2 bases; bases outside gene matches: 2. This CDR3 region has 15 residues. In nucleotides, the CDR3 is TGTGCCAGCAGCTTGGAGGGGAGGGCCTACAATGAGCAGTTCTTC. This sequence encodes CASSLEGRAYNEQFF.

V usage is TRBV6-1 and J usage is TRBJ1-1; no clear D gene. There are 14 residues in the CDR3. The ends were cut back, 5 bases at V and 0 bases at J, with 10 bases in the middle. CDR1 and CDR2 from the germline V gene are MNHNS and SASEGT. The CDR3: CASSRPGLNTEAFF. The DNA for the CDR3 is TGTGCCAGCAGTCGTCCGGGTCTGAACACTGAAGCTTTCTTT.

This rearrangement joins TRBV7-8 to TRBJ1-2, with 9 nucleotides matching TRBD1. J gave up 4 bases and V 1 base, and 7 bases lay outside the gene matches. The CDR3 has 16 residues. CDR1 is SGHVS, CDR2 FQNEAQ, per germline. CDR3 DNA: TGTGCCAGCAGCTTAGGGGGACAGGGAATCGGCTATGGCTACACCTTC. Amino acids: CASSLGGQGIGYGYTF.

The chain is built from TRBV30 and TRBJ1-4; D not resolved. The CDR3 runs 14 residues. Trimming took 2 bases from V and 5 from J, leaving 12 bases between them. Looked up from germline, CDR1 is GTSNPN and CDR2 is SVGIG (reference sequence). The CDR3 is CAWSRLGENEKLFF. The CDR3 nucleotides read TGTGCCTGGAGTAGGCTTGGGGAGAATGAAAAACTGTTTTTT.

This clone was counted a few times. This chain connects TRBV6-5 to TRBJ2-7; 7 bases are a match to TRBD1. Germline loops: CDR1 MNHEY, CDR2 SVGAGI. The CDR3 extends over 15 amino acids. V trimming: 10 bases; J trimming: 0 bases; junction bases outside the gene matches: 12. CDR3 sequence reads: CAIRVDRVSSYEQYF. The CDR3 nucleotides read TGTGCCATCAGGGTTGACAGGGTGAGCTCCTACGAGCAGTACTTC.

The chain combines TRBV7-2 with TRBJ2-7; no clear D gene. V was clipped by 1 base and J by 7 bases, with 11 bases between them. Germline lookup yields CDR1 SGHTA and CDR2 FQGNSA. The CDR3 sequence is 13 residues long. DNA of the CDR3: TGTGCCAGCAGCTTAGGCCAGGCGCGAGAGCAGTACTTC. Its translation is CASSLGQAREQYF.

This clone was seen only once. The chain links TRBV5-1 to TRBJ1-6, with D possibly being TRBD1 (6 bases). The V gene's germline CDR1 is SGHRS and CDR2 YFSETQ. With 0 bases removed from V and 7 bases from J, the gap between germline ends came to 11 bases. The CDR3 has 15 residues. This CDR3 reads CASSLDRGANSPLHF. In DNA form, the CDR3 reads TGCGCCAGCAGCTTGGATCGGGGGGCGAATTCACCCCTCCACTTT.

The chain carries TRBV28 and TRBJ1-3, with 8 bases identical to TRBD1. Germline V gene data show CDR1 as MDHEN and CDR2 as SYDVKM. V lost 5 bases to trimming and J lost 1 base; unmatched junction nucleotides: 13. The CDR3 spans 18 residues. In DNA, the CDR3 is TGTGCCAGCAGTGGACAGGGAGCGGTTTATAGGTCTGGAAACACCATATATTTT. Its translation: CASSGQGAVYRSGNTIYF.

The rearrangement uses TRBV7-9 and TRBJ2-5; possible D gene TRBD1, 6 bases. CDR1 is SEHNR, CDR2 FQNEAQ, per germline (reference sequence). The CDR3 loop spans 13 amino acids. Deletions cut 5 bases from V and 6 bases from J, with 13 bases between. CDR3 residues: CASSPQGSKTQYF. The CDR3, as DNA: TGTGCCAGCAGCCCCCAGGGGTCAAAGACCCAGTACTTC. The full variable domain, with the rest looked up from reference TRBV7-9 and TRBJ2-5, is DTGVSQNPRHKITKRGQNVTFRCDPISEHNRLYWYRQTLGQGPEFLTYFQNEAQLEKSRLLSDRFSAERPKGSFSTLEIQRTEQGDSAMYLCASSPQGSKTQYFGPGTRLLVL.

This clone was counted once. This rearrangement joins TRBV6-6 to TRBJ2-5; TRBD2 agrees at 11 bases. CDR3 length: 15 residues. Losses at the gene ends were 6 bases for V and 4 bases for J; bases not matched to a gene: 7. Germline loops: CDR1 MNHNY, CDR2 SVGAGI (reference sequence). The CDR3 DNA reads TGTGCCAGCAGGCGGACTAGCGGGTTCGGAGAGACCCAGTACTTC. Its translation is CASRRTSGFGETQYF.

V gene TRBV27 combines with J gene TRBJ2-3, with D tentatively TRBD1 (5 bases). The CDR3 extends over 14 amino acids. CDR1 and CDR2 from the germline V gene are MNHEY and SMNVEV (reference sequence). Deletions cut 3 bases from V and 3 bases from J, with 10 bases between. CDR3: CASSLGQGTDTQYF. As DNA, the CDR3 is TGTGCCAGCAGTTTGGGGCAGGGAACAGATACGCAGTATTTT.

This chain joins TRBV10-3 and TRBJ1-4; 9 bases line up with TRBD1. The CDR3 has 15 amino acids. Germline V gene lookup returns CDR1 ENHRY and CDR2 SYGVKD. V lost 4 bases, J lost 5 bases, and 5 bases stayed unmatched. As DNA, the CDR3 is TGTGCCATCAGTGGGAGACAGGGGGAGAATGAAAAACTGTTTTTT. This sequence encodes CAISGRQGENEKLFF.

V and J are TRBV5-1 and TRBJ2-7; 9 bases are a match to TRBD2. CDR3 length: 16 residues. With 1 base clipped from V and 2 bases from J, the junction kept 7 bases outside the gene matches. Germline V lookup: CDR1 SGHRS, CDR2 YFSETQ. In DNA, the CDR3 is TGCGCCAGCAGCTTGAGGCTAGCGGGACCAACCTACGAGCAGTACTTC. Its translation: CASSLRLAGPTYEQYF.

V and J are TRBV11-2 and TRBJ2-7, with TRBD1 matching 9 bases. This CDR3 has 16 amino acids. Unmatched junction bases numbered 12, after V lost 5 bases and J lost 4 bases. Germline values: CDR1 SGHAT, CDR2 FQNNGV. This chain's CDR3 is CASSKIGGGQGYEQYF. CDR3 sequence (DNA): TGTGCCAGCAGCAAAATAGGAGGGGGACAGGGATACGAGCAGTACTTC.

The chain couples TRBV9 to TRBJ2-1; 8 nucleotides agree with TRBD2. The length of the CDR3 is 16 residues. Germline values: CDR1 SGDLS, CDR2 YYNGEE. Trimming took 0 bases from V and 1 from J; bases not matched to a gene: 3. In DNA form, the CDR3 reads TGTGCCAGCAGCGTAGGGGAGCGGGGGTCCTACAATGAGCAGTTCTTC. It codes for CASSVGERGSYNEQFF. Full variable domain (outside the CDR3, taken from reference TRBV9 and TRBJ2-1): DSGVTQTPKHLITATGQRVTLRCSPRSGDLSVYWYQQSLDQGLQFLIQYYNGEERAKGNILERFSAQQFPDLHSELNLSSLELGDSALYFCASSVGERGSYNEQFFGPGTRLTVL.

About this clone itself: Germline is not matched at one junction end, which may reflect a read error. The chain joins TRBV10-3 to TRBJ2-4; weak D call: TRBD2 (5 bases). Looked up from germline, CDR1 is ENHRY and CDR2 is SYGVKD. The CDR3 extends over 14 amino acids. CDR3 DNA: TGTGCCATCAAGGAGTCTCTAGCCAAAAACAGTCAGTACTTC. Translation: CAIKESLAKNSQYF.

This rearrangement joins TRBV6-5 to TRBJ2-7; D remains ambiguous. Germline V gene data show CDR1 as MNHEY and CDR2 as SVGAGI. The CDR3 covers 14 residues. Trimming removed 3 bases at V and 7 bases at J, with 16 bases between. The CDR3 spells CASSYPGSQREQYF. CDR3 coding DNA: TGTGCCAGCAGTTATCCCGGTAGTCAGAGGGAGCAGTACTTC.

The chain links TRBV4-1 to TRBJ2-1, with D perhaps matching TRBD2 (6 bases). CDR3 size: 16 residues. Trimming cost V 1 base and J 4 bases, with 14 bases left between them. CDR1 is MGHRA and CDR2 is YSYEKL in the germline V gene. Here the CDR3 reads CASSQGRGTSYNEQFF. The CDR3 bases are TGCGCCAGCAGCCAAGGTCGGGGGACCTCGTACAATGAGCAGTTCTTC.

This rearrangement joins TRBV5-6 to TRBJ2-3; D might be TRBD1 (5 bases). The CDR3 runs 16 residues. Trimming cost V 4 bases and J 4 bases, with 19 bases left between them. CDR1 is SGHDT, CDR2 YYEEEE, per germline. The CDR3 region is CASSPLAQVRADTQYF. CDR3 DNA: TGTGCCAGCAGCCCCTTGGCACAGGTCAGGGCAGATACGCAGTATTTT.

This clone was seen a few times. This chain connects TRBV7-2 to TRBJ2-7; 7 bases match TRBD1. The CDR3 spans 15 residues. Germline CDR1 is SGHTA and CDR2 is FQGNSA. V dropped 1 base and J dropped 3; count of bases not matched to a gene: 6. The DNA of the CDR3 is TGTGCCAGCAGCTTAGAGTGGGACAGCCACTACGAGCAGTACTTC. Its translation: CASSLEWDSHYEQYF.